This T cell receptor (beta chain) was obtained from a study of cytomegalovirus exposure and HLA in healthy donors. With V trimmed by 1 base and J by 8 bases, 7 bases remained unmatched. The germline V gene has CDR1 SGHDT and CDR2 YYEEEE. The CDR3 is made up of 16 amino acids. PCR primers comprised 60 Vbeta and 13 Jbeta primers. Clones were sequenced by immunoSEQ multiplex PCR, and TCRdb holds only the in-frame ones, with some missing. The table lists some 150,000 clones, roughly 79% of them singletons, with just over 2% in the top ten. The clonotype originates from a woman aged 25-40 years in good health and CMV-seropositive. The V gene is TRBV5-6, the J gene TRBJ1-6; 9 bases match TRBD1. The source material was PBMCs. In DNA form, the CDR3 reads TGTGCCAGCAGCTTGAACACGGGACAGGGATATTCACCCCTCCACTTT. This translates into CASSLNTGQGYSPLHF.